This T cell receptor beta chain came from a study of blood T cells in healthy people across ages. Study-level points and caveats: Because sorting was not performed, PBMCs prevented conclusive naive versus antigen-experienced comparison.

The sample holds many counts of this clonotype. Its antigen remains unknown. The authors ran a second PCR of about 6 to 11 cycles using a sample-barcoded 5' primer and a J-beta primer mix. A single record per CDR3 protein comes from TCRdb applying MiXCR to the 5' RACE reads. This table has roughly 1,700,000 distinct CDR3 sequences, roughly 30% appearing once. CDR1 is SGHTA, CDR2 FQGNSA, per germline. The CDR3 is 15 residues long. J was trimmed by 2 bases and V by 3 bases; bases with no gene match: 4. The clonotype originates from a woman in her twenties or thirties in good health. V and J are TRBV7-2 and TRBJ1-2, with 9 bases matching TRBD1. The sequenced sample was blood. CDR3: CASSFLGTGNYGYTF. The CDR3 nucleotides are TGTGCCAGCAGCTTTCTCGGGACAGGGAACTATGGCTACACCTTC.